This paragraph covers one T cell receptor beta chain sequence. These data come from a study of blood T cell repertoires in COVID-19. Measured with immunoSEQ multiplex PCR; TCRdb has only the in-frame clones, and not every one. This table holds about 130,000 clones, under 85% found once. The CDR3 has 14 amino acids. The V end lost 6 bases, the J end lost 5 bases, and 16 bases lay between the germline ends. Per the germline V gene, CDR1 is MNHEY and CDR2 is SVGAGI. The sequenced sample consisted of PBMCs or T cells enriched from blood (not recorded which). This chain connects TRBV6-5 to TRBJ1-2; the D gene is possibly TRBD1 (6 bases). This receptor was taken from a man under 40 who had recovered from COVID-19. CDR3 DNA: TGTGCCAGCAGACTCCAACAGGGAATGTATGGCTACACCTTC. It yields the protein CASRLQQGMYGYTF.